This T cell receptor (beta chain) was identified during a study of CD4 and CD8 cells across lung adenocarcinoma regions. CDR3 length equals 15 residues. Per germline, CDR1 SGHTA and CDR2 FQGNSA. This clonotype is classed as medium-sized (0.01 to 0.1%). TCRdb used MiXCR to reprocess the PCR reads, holding one entry per CDR3 protein. The sample lists 6,500 to 7,500 distinct CDR3 sequences; around half were seen once. This sequence was found in a female donor with lung adenocarcinoma. The CD4 and CD8 labels of this study may be unreliable. J is TRBJ2-1 and V is TRBV7-2; 7 bases map to TRBD2. The end of the DNA is better explained by TRBJ2-7, so the J call may be wrong. Source material: CD8+ T cells from the center of a lung tumor. The CDR3 nucleotides read TGTGCCAGCAGCTTAAGCGGGACCCCTGGGGGGGAGCAGTACTTC. It is translated as CASSLSGTPGGEQYF.